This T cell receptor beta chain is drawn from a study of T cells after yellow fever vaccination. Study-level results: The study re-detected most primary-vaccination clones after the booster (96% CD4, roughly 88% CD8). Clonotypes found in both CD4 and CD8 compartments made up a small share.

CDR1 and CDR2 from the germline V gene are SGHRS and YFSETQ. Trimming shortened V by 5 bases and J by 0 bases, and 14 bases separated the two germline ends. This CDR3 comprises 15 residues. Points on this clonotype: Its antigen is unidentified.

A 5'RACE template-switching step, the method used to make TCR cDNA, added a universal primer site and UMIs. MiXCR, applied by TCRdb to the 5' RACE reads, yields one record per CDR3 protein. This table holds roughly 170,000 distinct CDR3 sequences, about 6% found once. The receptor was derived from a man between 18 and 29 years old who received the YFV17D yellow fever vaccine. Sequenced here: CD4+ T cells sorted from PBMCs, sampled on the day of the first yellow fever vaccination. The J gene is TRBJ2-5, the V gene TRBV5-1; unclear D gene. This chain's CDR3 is CASRPAPTDQETQYF. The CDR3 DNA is TGCGCCAGCAGACCAGCCCCAACAGACCAAGAGACCCAGTACTTC.